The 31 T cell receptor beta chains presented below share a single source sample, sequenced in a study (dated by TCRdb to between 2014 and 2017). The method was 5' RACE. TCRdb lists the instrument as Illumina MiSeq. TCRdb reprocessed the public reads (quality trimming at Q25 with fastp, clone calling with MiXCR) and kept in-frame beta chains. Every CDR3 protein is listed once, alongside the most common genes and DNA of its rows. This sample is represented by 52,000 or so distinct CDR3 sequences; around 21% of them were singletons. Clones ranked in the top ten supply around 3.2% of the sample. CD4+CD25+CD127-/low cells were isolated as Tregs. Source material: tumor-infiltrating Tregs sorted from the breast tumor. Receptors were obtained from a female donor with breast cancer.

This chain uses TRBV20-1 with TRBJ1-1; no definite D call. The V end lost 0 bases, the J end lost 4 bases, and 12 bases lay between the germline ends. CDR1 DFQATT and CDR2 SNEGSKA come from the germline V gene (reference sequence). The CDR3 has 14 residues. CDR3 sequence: CSARDPGPVTEAFF. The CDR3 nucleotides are TGCAGTGCTAGAGATCCTGGGCCCGTCACTGAAGCTTTCTTT.

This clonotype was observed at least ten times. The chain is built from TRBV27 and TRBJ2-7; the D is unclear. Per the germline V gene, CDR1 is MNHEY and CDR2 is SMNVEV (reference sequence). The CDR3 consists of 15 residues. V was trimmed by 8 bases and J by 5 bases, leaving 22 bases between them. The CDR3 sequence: CASRSTTFSWNEQYF. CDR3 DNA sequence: TGTGCCAGCCGCTCTACTACCTTCTCTTGGAACGAGCAGTACTTC.

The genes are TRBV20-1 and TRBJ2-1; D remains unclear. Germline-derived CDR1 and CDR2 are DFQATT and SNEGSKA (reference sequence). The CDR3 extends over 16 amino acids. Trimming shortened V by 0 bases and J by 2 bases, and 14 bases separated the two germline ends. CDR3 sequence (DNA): TGCAGTGCTAGAGATCCCAGAAGGGAACCCTACAATGAGCAGTTCTTC. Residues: CSARDPRREPYNEQFF.

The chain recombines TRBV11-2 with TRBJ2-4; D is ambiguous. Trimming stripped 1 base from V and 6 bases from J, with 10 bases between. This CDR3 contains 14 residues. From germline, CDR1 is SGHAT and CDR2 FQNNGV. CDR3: CASSLVSGVNIQYF. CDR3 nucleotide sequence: TGTGCCAGCAGCTTAGTGTCTGGGGTAAACATTCAGTACTTC. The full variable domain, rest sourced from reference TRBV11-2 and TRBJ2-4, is EAGVAQSPRYKIIEKRQSVAFWCNPISGHATLYWYQQILGQGPKLLIQFQNNGVVDDSQLPKDRFSAERLKGVDSTLKIQPAKLEDSAVYLCASSLVSGVNIQYFGAGTRLSVL.

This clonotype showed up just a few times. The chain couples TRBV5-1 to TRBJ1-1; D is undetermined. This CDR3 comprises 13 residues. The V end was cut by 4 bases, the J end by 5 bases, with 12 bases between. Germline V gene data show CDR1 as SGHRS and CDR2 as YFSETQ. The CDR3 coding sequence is TGCGCCAGCAGCCCGAGTTTGGGTACTGAAGCTTTCTTT. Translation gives CASSPSLGTEAFF.

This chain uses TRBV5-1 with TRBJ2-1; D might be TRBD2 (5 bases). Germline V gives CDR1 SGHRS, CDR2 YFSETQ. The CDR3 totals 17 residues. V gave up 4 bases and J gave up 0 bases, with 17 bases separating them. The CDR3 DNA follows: TGCGCCAGCAGCACAGACGCGCGAGGGCTCTCCTACAATGAGCAGTTCTTC. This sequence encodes CASSTDARGLSYNEQFF.

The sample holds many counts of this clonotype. This CDR3 reads CASSQERLAGVVNIQYF. The CDR3 DNA is TGCGCCAGCAGCCAAGAGCGACTAGCGGGAGTGGTAAACATTCAGTACTTC. J is TRBJ2-4 and V is TRBV4-1; TRBD2 matches at 12 bases. Unmatched junction bases numbered 6, after V lost 0 bases and J lost 6 bases. This CDR3 region has 17 residues. In germline, CDR1 is MGHRA, CDR2 YSYEKL.

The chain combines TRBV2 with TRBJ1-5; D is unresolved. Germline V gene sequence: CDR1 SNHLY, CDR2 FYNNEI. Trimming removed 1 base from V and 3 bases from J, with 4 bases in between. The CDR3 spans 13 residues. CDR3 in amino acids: CASSEVYNQPQHF. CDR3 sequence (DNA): TGTGCCAGCAGTGAAGTCTACAATCAGCCCCAGCATTTT.

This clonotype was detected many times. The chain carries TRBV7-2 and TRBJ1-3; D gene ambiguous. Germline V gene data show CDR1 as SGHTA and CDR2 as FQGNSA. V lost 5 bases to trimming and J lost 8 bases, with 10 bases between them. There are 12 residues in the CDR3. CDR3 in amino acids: CASSRTVDTIYF. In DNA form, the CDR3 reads TGTGCCAGCAGCCGCACTGTGGACACCATATATTTT.

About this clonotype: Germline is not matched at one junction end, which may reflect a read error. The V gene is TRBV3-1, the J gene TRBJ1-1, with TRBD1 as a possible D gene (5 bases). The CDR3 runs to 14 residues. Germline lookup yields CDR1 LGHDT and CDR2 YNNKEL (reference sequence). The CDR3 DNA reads TGTGCCAGCAGCCAAGCTGGGGCGAGGCGTGCAGCTCTCTTT. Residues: CASSQAGARRAALF.

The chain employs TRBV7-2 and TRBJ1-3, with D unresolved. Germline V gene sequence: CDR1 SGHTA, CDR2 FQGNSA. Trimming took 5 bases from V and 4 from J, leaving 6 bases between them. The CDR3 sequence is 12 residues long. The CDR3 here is CASSQQGNTIYF. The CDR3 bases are TGTGCCAGCAGCCAACAGGGAAACACCATATATTTT.

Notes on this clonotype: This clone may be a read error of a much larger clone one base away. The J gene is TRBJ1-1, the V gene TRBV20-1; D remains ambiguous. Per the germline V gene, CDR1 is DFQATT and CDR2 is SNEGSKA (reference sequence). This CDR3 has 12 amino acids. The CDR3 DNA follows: TGCAGTGCCCTCGACACGAACACTGAAGCTCTCTTT. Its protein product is CSALDTNTEALF.

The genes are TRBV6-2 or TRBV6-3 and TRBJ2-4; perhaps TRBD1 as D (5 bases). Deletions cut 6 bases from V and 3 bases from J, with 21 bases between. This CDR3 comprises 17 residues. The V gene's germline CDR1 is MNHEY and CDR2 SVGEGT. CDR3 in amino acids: CASSETRGGRVKNIQYF. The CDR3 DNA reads TGTGCCAGCAGCGAGACAAGGGGCGGTAGGGTCAAAAACATTCAGTACTTC.

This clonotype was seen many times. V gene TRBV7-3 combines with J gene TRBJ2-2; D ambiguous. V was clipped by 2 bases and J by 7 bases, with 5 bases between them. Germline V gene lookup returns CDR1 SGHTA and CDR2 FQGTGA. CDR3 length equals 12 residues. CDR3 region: CASSLFDGELFF. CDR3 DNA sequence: TGTGCCAGCAGCTTATTTGACGGGGAGCTGTTTTTT.

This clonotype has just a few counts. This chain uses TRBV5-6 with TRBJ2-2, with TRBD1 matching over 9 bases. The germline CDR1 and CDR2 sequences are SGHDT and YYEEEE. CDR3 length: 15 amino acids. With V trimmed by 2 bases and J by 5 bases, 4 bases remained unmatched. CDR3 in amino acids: CASSFGTGRTGELFF. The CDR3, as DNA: TGTGCCAGCAGCTTCGGGACAGGGAGAACCGGGGAGCTGTTTTTT.

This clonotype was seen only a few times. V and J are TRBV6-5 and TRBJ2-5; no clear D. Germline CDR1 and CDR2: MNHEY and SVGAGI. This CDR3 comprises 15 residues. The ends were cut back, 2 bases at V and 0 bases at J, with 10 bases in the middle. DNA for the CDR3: TGTGCCAGCAGTTACAAGCTGTTTGACCAAGAGACCCAGTACTTC. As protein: CASSYKLFDQETQYF.

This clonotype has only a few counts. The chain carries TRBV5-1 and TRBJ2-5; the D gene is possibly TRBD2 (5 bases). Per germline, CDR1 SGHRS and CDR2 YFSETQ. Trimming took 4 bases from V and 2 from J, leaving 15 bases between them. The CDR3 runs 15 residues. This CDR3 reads CASSHEGSKQETQYF. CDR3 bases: TGCGCCAGCAGCCATGAAGGGAGCAAACAAGAGACCCAGTACTTC. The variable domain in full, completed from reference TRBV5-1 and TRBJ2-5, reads KAGVTQTPRYLIKTRGQQVTLSCSPISGHRSVSWYQQTPGQGLQFLFEYFSETQRNKGNFPGRFSGRQFSNSRSEMNVSTLELGDSALYLCASSHEGSKQETQYFGPGTRLLVL.

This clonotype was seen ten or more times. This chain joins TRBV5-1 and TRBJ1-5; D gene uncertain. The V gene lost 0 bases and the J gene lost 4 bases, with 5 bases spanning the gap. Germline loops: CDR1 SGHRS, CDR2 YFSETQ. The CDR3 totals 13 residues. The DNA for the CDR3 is TGCGCCAGCAGCTTGGGGGTGAATCAGCCCCAGCATTTT. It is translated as CASSLGVNQPQHF.

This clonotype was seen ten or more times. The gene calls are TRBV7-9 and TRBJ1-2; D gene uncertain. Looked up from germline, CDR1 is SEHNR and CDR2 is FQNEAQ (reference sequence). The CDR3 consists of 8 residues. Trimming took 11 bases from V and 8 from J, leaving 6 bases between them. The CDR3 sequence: CALGGYTF. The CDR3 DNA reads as TGTGCCCTGGGGGGCTACACCTTC.

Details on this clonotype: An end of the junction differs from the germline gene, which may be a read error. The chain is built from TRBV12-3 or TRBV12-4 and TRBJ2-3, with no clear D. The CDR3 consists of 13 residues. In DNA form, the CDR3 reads TGTGCCGGCAGTTTTTTAGACCCAGATACGCAGTATTTT. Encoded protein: CAGSFLDPDTQYF.

CDR3 in amino acids: CASRNYVGGDNEQFF. CDR3 nucleotide sequence: TGTGCCAGCAGGAATTATGTTGGGGGTGACAATGAGCAGTTCTTC. This chain connects TRBV5-4 to TRBJ2-1, with D possibly being TRBD1 or TRBD2 (5 bases each). CDR1 SGHNT and CDR2 YYREEE come from the germline V gene (reference sequence). V was pared by 5 bases and J by 5 bases, with 17 bases between. CDR3 length equals 15 residues. The full variable domain, in which reference TRBV5-4 and TRBJ2-1 provide the parts outside the CDR3, is ETGVTQSPTHLIKTRGQQVTLRCSSQSGHNTVSWYQQALGQGPQFIFQYYREEENGRGNFPPRFSGLQFPNYSSELNVNALELDDSALYLCASRNYVGGDNEQFFGPGTRLTVL.

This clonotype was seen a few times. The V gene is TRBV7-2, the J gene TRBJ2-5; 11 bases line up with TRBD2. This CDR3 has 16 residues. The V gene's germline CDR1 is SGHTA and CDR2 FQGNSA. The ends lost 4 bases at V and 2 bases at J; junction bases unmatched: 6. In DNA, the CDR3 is TGTGCCAGCAGCTCTCAGGGACTAGCGGATCAAGAGACCCAGTACTTC. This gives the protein CASSSQGLADQETQYF.

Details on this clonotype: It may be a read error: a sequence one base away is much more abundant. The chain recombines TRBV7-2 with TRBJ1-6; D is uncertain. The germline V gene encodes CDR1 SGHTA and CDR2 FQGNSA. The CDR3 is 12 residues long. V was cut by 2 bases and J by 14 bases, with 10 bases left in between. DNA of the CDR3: TGTGCCAGCAGCTTATACATCAGGTCCCTCCACTTT. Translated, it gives CASSLYIRSLHF.

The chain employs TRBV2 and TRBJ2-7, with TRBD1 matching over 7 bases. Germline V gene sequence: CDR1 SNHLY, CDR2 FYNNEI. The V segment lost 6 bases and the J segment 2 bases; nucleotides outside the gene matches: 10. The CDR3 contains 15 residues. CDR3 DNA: TGTGCCAGCAGCGAAAGGGGGCAGCCAACCTACGAGCAGTACTTC. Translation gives CASSERGQPTYEQYF.

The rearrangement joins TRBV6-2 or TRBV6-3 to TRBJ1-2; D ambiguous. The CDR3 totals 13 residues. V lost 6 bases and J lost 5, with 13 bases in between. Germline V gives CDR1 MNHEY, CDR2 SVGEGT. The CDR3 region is CASRDTGPYGYTF. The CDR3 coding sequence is TGTGCCAGCAGGGATACCGGGCCTTATGGCTACACCTTC.

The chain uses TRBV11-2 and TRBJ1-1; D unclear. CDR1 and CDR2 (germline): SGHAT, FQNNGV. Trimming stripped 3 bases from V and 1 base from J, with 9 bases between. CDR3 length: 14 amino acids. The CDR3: CASSFIQGNTEAFF. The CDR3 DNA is TGTGCCAGCAGCTTTATCCAAGGGAACACTGAAGCTTTCTTT.

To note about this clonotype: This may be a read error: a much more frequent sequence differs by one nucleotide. The CDR3 loop reads CCTLGLAGTDEQFF. As DNA, the CDR3 is TGCTGTACCCTAGGACTAGCGGGAACGGATGAGCAGTTCTTC. The chain is built from TRBV20-1 and TRBJ2-1, with 12 bases matching TRBD2. The CDR3 sequence is 14 residues long. CDR1 and CDR2 from the germline V gene are DFQATT and SNEGSKA (reference sequence).

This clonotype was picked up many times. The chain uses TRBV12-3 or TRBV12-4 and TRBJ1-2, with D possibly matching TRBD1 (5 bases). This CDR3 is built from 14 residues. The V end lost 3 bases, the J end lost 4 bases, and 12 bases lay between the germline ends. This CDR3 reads CASSFRGISYGYTF. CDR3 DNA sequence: TGTGCCAGCAGTTTTCGGGGGATTTCCTATGGCTACACCTTC.

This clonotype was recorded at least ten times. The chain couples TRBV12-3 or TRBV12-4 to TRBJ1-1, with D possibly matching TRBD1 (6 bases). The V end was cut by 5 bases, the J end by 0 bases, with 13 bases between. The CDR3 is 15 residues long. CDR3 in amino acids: CASSQSDRMNTEAFF. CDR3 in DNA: TGTGCCAGCAGTCAAAGCGACAGGATGAACACTGAAGCTTTCTTT.

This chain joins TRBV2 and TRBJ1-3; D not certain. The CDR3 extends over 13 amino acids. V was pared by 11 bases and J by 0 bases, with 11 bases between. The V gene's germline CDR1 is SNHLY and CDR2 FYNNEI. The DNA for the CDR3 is TGTGCCTCCGGAGCAGGCTCTGGAAACACCATATATTTT. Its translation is CASGAGSGNTIYF.

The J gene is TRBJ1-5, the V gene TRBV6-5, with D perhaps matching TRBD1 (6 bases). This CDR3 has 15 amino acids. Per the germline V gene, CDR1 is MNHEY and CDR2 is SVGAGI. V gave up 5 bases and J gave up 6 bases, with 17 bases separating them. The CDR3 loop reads CASSQGRLGAQPQHF. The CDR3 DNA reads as TGTGCCAGCAGTCAGGGTCGGTTGGGGGCTCAGCCCCAGCATTTT.